Below, 20 T cell receptor beta chains from the same sample are listed, as sequenced in a study of Graves' ophthalmopathy and Graves' hyperthyroidism. TCR beta CDR3 regions were amplified from RNA transcripts. First-round RT-PCR relied on HTBI primers, and a second-round multiplex PCR came next. TCRdb called the multiplex PCR reads again in MiXCR, with one record for every CDR3 protein. In the table there are some 170,000 distinct CDR3 sequences, roughly two fifths of which are singletons. Sequencing was done on a sample of peripheral blood. These receptors originate from a man aged 25-40 years with Graves' ophthalmopathy.

This clonotype was seen a handful of times. The V call is TRBV6-1, the J call TRBJ2-5; TRBD2 aligns across 8 bases. V was clipped by 5 bases and J by 5 bases; unmatched bases: 13. This CDR3 has 16 amino acids. Germline V gene lookup returns CDR1 MNHNS and CDR2 SASEGT. The CDR3 bases are TGTGCCAGCAGTAGGACCGGACTAGCCGGGAGGGAGACCCAGTACTTC. It codes for CASSRTGLAGRETQYF.

This clonotype was seen ten or more times. The chain recombines TRBV6-2 or TRBV6-3 with TRBJ2-7, with TRBD1 matching 9 bases. Germline loops: CDR1 MNHEY, CDR2 SVGEGT. The ends lost 2 bases at V and 4 bases at J; junction bases unmatched: 3. The CDR3 totals 14 residues. The CDR3 region has the DNA TGTGCCAGCAGTTACGACGACAGGGGGTACGAGCAGTACTTC. Translated, it gives CASSYDDRGYEQYF.

This chain links TRBV6-1 with TRBJ2-7; 7 nucleotides match TRBD1. The CDR3 loop spans 14 amino acids. CDR1 is MNHNS, CDR2 SASEGT, per germline. V dropped 6 bases and J dropped 3; count of bases not matched to a gene: 8. The CDR3 spells CASRIEQGIYEQYF. The CDR3 nucleotides read TGTGCCAGCAGGATTGAACAGGGGATCTACGAGCAGTACTTC.

The chain is built from TRBV27 and TRBJ1-2; 8 nucleotides line up with TRBD1. The length of the CDR3 is 17 residues. The V gene end was trimmed by 6 bases and the J gene end by 4 bases; junction bases not matched to a gene: 16. The germline CDR1 and CDR2 sequences are MNHEY and SMNVEV (reference sequence). The CDR3 DNA reads TGTGCCAGCAGCTTCCAACCATTTGACAGGGGCGGCTATGGCTACACCTTC. Translated, it gives CASSFQPFDRGGYGYTF.

This clonotype was recorded many times. This sequence joins TRBV20-1 and TRBJ2-7, with 9 bases lining up with TRBD2. CDR1 is DFQATT and CDR2 is SNEGSKA in the germline V gene (reference sequence). V shed 2 bases and J 2 bases; nucleotides not matched to a gene: 1. This CDR3 has 13 residues. Written as DNA, the CDR3 is TGCAGTGCTAGACTAGCGGGAACCTACGAGCAGTACTTC. Translating gives CSARLAGTYEQYF.

In this sample, this clonotype turned up a few times. The rearrangement links TRBV30 to TRBJ1-6; D call uncertain. Germline V CDR1 and CDR2: GTSNPN, SVGIG (reference sequence). The germline V and J ends were trimmed by 3 bases and 12 bases, with 12 bases remaining between them. This CDR3 comprises 12 residues. As DNA, the CDR3 is TGTGCCTGGAGCTACGCTCCGGGACCCCTCCACTTT. Encoded protein: CAWSYAPGPLHF.

This clonotype was counted ten times or more. The J gene is TRBJ1-5, the V gene TRBV30, with D possibly TRBD1 on 5 matching bases. The V gene's germline CDR1 is GTSNPN and CDR2 SVGIG (reference sequence). This CDR3 region has 14 residues. V was shortened by 1 base and J by 5 bases, with 12 bases between the two germline ends. CDR3 protein: CAWSADSEYQPQHF. The CDR3 nucleotides read TGTGCCTGGAGTGCTGACAGTGAATATCAGCCCCAGCATTTT.

There are a few counts of this clonotype. The V gene is TRBV6-2 or TRBV6-3, the J gene TRBJ2-7; no clear D. Per the germline V gene, CDR1 is MNHEY and CDR2 is SVGEGT. The CDR3 totals 15 residues. Between the trimmed V and J ends, which lost 5 bases and 3 bases, there was a span of 17 bases. The chain's CDR3 is CASSRRGGAFYEQYF. In DNA, the CDR3 is TGTGCCAGCAGTCGCCGCGGCGGAGCCTTCTACGAGCAGTACTTC.

The rearrangement links TRBV6-1 to TRBJ1-5; D remains ambiguous. The germline V and J ends were trimmed by 7 bases and 6 bases, with 16 bases remaining between them. Germline V lookup: CDR1 MNHNS, CDR2 SASEGT. The CDR3 loop spans 14 amino acids. This chain's CDR3 is CASKPGSVPQPQHF. CDR3 DNA sequence: TGTGCCAGCAAACCAGGCTCGGTGCCTCAGCCCCAGCATTTT.

This clonotype came up many times. J is TRBJ1-1 and V is TRBV6-1, with 7 bases fitting TRBD1. Germline trimming cut 6 bases from V and 1 base from J; bases unmatched to any gene: 8. The CDR3 is 15 amino acids. CDR1 and CDR2 from the germline V gene are MNHNS and SASEGT. CDR3 sequence: CASSIGTERNTEAFF. For the CDR3, the DNA is TGTGCCAGCAGCATAGGGACAGAGCGGAACACTGAAGCTTTCTTT.

The CDR3 DNA reads as TGTGCCAGGCGGGGGACCTGGACCGGCGGCGGCTATGGCTACACCTTC. It yields the protein CARRGTWTGGGYGYTF. The genes are TRBV2 and TRBJ1-2, with D possibly TRBD1 on 5 matching bases. CDR3 size: 16 residues. Germline CDR1 and CDR2: SNHLY and FYNNEI. V lost 9 bases, J lost 4 bases, and 24 bases lay in between.

Many counts were recorded for this clonotype. J is TRBJ1-6 and V is TRBV11-2; D not resolved. There are 13 residues in the CDR3. The germline CDR1 and CDR2 sequences are SGHAT and FQNNGV. V shed 4 bases and J shed 5 bases, with 6 bases lying between them. The CDR3 reads CASSSIDNSPLHF. The CDR3 region has the DNA TGTGCCAGCAGCTCAATCGATAATTCACCCCTCCACTTT.

This clonotype was seen at least ten times. The chain combines TRBV19 with TRBJ1-5; D not certain. Germline CDR1 reads LNHDA; CDR2 reads SQIVND (reference sequence). The CDR3 loop spans 15 amino acids. Trimming stripped 7 bases from V and 2 bases from J, with 15 bases between. CDR3 region: CASTPVGRGNQPQHF. The CDR3 region has the DNA TGTGCCAGTACCCCTGTAGGACGGGGCAATCAGCCCCAGCATTTT.

This chain links TRBV25-1 with TRBJ2-7, with 7 bases that match TRBD1. The V gene end was trimmed by 1 base and the J gene end by 2 bases; junction bases not matched to a gene: 5. CDR1 and CDR2 (germline): MGHDK, SYGVNS. The CDR3 has 15 amino acids. As DNA, the CDR3 is TGTGCCAGCAGTGAATCCCGGACAGGAACCTACGAGCAGTACTTC. Its translation is CASSESRTGTYEQYF.

This clonotype was seen more than once but under ten times. This chain links TRBV24-1 with TRBJ2-5; D remains unclear. CDR3 length: 14 amino acids. V was shortened by 4 bases and J by 5 bases, with 13 bases between the two germline ends. CDR1 KGHDR and CDR2 SFDVKD come from the germline V gene. The CDR3 nucleotides are TGTGCCACCAGTGACGGGTTAGGAATGGAGACCCAGTACTTC. It translates to CATSDGLGMETQYF.

This clonotype was found many times. This chain joins TRBV27 and TRBJ2-2, with TRBD1 matching over 8 bases. Per the germline V gene, CDR1 is MNHEY and CDR2 is SMNVEV (reference sequence). The ends lost 1 base at V and 6 bases at J; junction bases unmatched: 13. The CDR3 is 18 residues long. This CDR3 is CASSLLYRQGIPPGELFF. The CDR3 bases are TGTGCCAGCAGTTTATTGTACCGACAGGGGATCCCCCCCGGGGAGCTGTTTTTT.

The chain joins TRBV12-3 or TRBV12-4 to TRBJ2-5; a weak D match, TRBD2 (5 bases). The CDR3 extends over 16 amino acids. V dropped 6 bases and J dropped 5 bases, with 22 bases sitting between them. This CDR3 is CASSNTLRADRETQYF. DNA of the CDR3: TGTGCCAGCAGCAATACGCTCCGAGCGGACCGGGAGACCCAGTACTTC.

The V gene is TRBV6-2 or TRBV6-3, the J gene TRBJ2-5; D is unclear. V shed 2 bases and J shed 0 bases, with 7 bases lying between them. The CDR3 length is 14 residues. CDR1 MNHEY and CDR2 SVGEGT come from the germline V gene. CDR3 sequence: CASSYVLHQETQYF. The CDR3 coding sequence is TGTGCCAGCAGTTACGTCCTACACCAAGAGACCCAGTACTTC.

This clonotype was seen many times. This chain connects TRBV18 to TRBJ2-2; 7 nucleotides align to TRBD2. J gave up 0 bases and V 8 bases, and 6 bases lay outside the gene matches. The CDR3 runs to 15 residues. CDR1 and CDR2 (germline): KGHSH, LQKENI. The DNA of the CDR3 is TGTGCCAGCCCTCGAAGCGGGACGAACACCGGGGAGCTGTTTTTT. Protein: CASPRSGTNTGELFF.

The chain links TRBV2 to TRBJ1-6; TRBD1 might be the D (6 bases). Germline CDR1 and CDR2: SNHLY and FYNNEI. Trimming pared 5 bases from V and 9 bases from J, leaving 14 bases between. The CDR3 loop spans 14 amino acids. The CDR3 bases are TGTGCCAGCAGTAACGGACAGCTATTTTCACCCCTCCACTTT. It translates to CASSNGQLFSPLHF.